This T cell receptor (beta chain) was retrieved from a study of T cell changes during pregnancy in multiple sclerosis. This clone was observed once. Clones were read by immunoSEQ multiplex PCR, and TCRdb kept only the in-frame ones, dropping some. The sample has about 36,000 clones; 70% to 90% are singletons. V gave up 4 bases and J gave up 4 bases, with 14 bases separating them. The CDR3 is 14 amino acids. CDR1 is SGHKS, CDR2 YYEKEE, per germline (reference sequence). The starting material was CD4+ T cells from peripheral blood mononuclear cells, obtained in the first trimester of pregnancy. The chain recombines TRBV5-5 with TRBJ1-1, with D maybe TRBD1 (5 bases). The sequence derives from a female donor with multiple sclerosis, enrolled in a pregnancy study. The CDR3 DNA is TGTGCCAGCAGCCAGAGAGGGGAGGCCACTGAAGCTTTCTTT. It codes for CASSQRGEATEAFF. Based on the CDR3 plus reference TRBV5-5 and TRBJ1-1, the full variable domain is DAGVTQSPTHLIKTRGQQVTLRCSPISGHKSVSWYQQVLGQGPQFIFQYYEKEERGRGNFPDRFSARQFPNYSSELNVNALLLGDSALYLCASSQRGEATEAFFGQGTRLTVV.